This paragraph covers one TCR beta chain sequence. The data originate from a study of PD-L1 blockade in urothelial cancer. On the study more broadly: Blood was analyzed 3 weeks (second dose) and 6 weeks after treatment start.

Method: immunoSEQ multiplex PCR; TCRdb's copy keeps in-frame clones and lacks some. Of 37,000 or so clones listed, 82% are singletons. The clonotype comes from a man between 60 and 75 years old with urothelial cancer. This specimen was PBMCs, taken around atezolizumab (anti-PD-L1) treatment.

CDR3 residues: CASSEPLPPYEQYF. The CDR3 bases are TGTGCCAGCAGTGAACCTCTACCCCCCTACGAGCAGTACTTC. The chain has TRBV6-1 and TRBJ2-7; D gene ambiguous. CDR1 is MNHNS, CDR2 SASEGT, per germline. The CDR3 is made up of 14 amino acids. Trimming left V 2 bases short and J 2 bases short, with 10 bases between.